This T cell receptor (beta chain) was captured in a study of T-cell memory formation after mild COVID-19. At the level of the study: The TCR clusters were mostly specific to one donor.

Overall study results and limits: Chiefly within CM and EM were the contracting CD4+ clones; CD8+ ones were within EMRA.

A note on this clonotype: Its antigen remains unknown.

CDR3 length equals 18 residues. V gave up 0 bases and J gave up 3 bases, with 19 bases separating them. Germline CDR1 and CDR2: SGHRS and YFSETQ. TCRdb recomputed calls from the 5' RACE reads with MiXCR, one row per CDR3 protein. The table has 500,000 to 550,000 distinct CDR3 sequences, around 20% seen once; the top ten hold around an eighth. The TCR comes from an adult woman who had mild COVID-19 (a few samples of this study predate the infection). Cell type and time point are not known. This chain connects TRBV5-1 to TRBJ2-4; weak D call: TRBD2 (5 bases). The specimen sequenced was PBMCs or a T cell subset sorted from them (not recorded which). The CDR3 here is CASSLAVWERDGKNIQYF. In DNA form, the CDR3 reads TGCGCCAGCAGCTTGGCCGTCTGGGAACGGGATGGCAAAAACATTCAGTACTTC.